The clone carrying this T cell receptor beta chain was picked up many times. The germline CDR1 and CDR2 sequences are WSHSY and SAAADI. The CDR3 is 16 amino acids. V lost 0 bases and J 10 bases, leaving 16 bases between the germline ends. Produced via immunoSEQ multiplex PCR; TCRdb's table is partial and in-frame only. The data show over 25,000 clones, none appearing only once, with approximately 3% held by the ten largest. The data stem from a study of T cells after posttransplantation cyclophosphamide. The clonotype was recovered from a woman aged 55-69 years in good health, CMV-negative, and a related stem cell transplant donor. V and J are TRBV10-2 and TRBJ1-6, with D unresolved. The specimen was PBMCs. CDR3 region: CASSESTGDLGSPLHF. The CDR3 DNA is TGCGCCAGCAGTGAGTCGACCGGGGATTTAGGATCACCCCTCCACTTT.